This T cell receptor beta chain appears in the sequencing data of a study of T cell repertoires in cytomegalovirus infection. Study-wide context: Through public TCR beta signatures, both CMV infection and matching HLA type were indicated.

Turning to this clonotype: Its antigen is undetermined.

TCRdb fed the reads into MiXCR, producing one record per CDR3 protein. This table has roughly 730,000 distinct CDR3 sequences, roughly 36% appearing once. This CDR3 is built from 12 residues. The V gene's germline CDR1 is DFQATT and CDR2 SNEGSKA (reference sequence). V lost 7 bases, J lost 2 bases, and 12 bases lay in between. Here the sequenced sample was cultured PBMCs, taken from culture after CMV antigen stimulation. The chain employs TRBV20-1 and TRBJ2-7, with D possibly TRBD1 on 6 matching bases. This clonotype was obtained from a human donor in good health (CMV status not recorded). Some clones in this sample may be carry-over from other donors' samples. The CDR3 nucleotides read TGCAGTGTATCGGGACACCCCTACGAGCAGTACTTC. Amino acids: CSVSGHPYEQYF.